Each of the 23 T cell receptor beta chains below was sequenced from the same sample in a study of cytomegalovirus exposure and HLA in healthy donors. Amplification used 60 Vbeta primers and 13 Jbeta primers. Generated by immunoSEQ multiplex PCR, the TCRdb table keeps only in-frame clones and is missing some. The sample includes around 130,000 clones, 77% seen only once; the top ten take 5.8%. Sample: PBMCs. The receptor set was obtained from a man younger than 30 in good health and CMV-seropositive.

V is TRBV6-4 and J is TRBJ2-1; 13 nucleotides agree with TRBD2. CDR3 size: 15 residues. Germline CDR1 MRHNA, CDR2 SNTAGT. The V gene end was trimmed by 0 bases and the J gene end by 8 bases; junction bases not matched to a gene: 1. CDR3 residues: CASSDSTSGGHEQFF. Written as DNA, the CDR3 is TGTGCCAGCAGTGACTCGACTAGCGGGGGGCATGAGCAGTTCTTC.

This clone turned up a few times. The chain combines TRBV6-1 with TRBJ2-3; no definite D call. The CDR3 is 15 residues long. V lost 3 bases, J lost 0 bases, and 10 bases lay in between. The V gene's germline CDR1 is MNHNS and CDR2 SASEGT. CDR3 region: CASSDGAASTDTQYF. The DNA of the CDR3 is TGTGCCAGCAGTGACGGCGCGGCTAGCACAGATACGCAGTATTTT.

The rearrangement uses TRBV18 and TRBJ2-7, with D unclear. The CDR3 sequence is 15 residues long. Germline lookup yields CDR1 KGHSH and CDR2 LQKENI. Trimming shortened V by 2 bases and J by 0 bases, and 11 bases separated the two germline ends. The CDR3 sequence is CASSPADSSSYEQYF. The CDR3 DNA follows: TGTGCCAGCTCACCAGCGGATAGCTCCTCCTACGAGCAGTACTTC.

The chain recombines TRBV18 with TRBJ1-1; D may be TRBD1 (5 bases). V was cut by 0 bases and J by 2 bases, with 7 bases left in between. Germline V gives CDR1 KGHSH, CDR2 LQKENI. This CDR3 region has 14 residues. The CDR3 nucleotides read TGTGCCAGCTCACCACCACAGGTCAACACTGAAGCTTTCTTT. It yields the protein CASSPPQVNTEAFF.

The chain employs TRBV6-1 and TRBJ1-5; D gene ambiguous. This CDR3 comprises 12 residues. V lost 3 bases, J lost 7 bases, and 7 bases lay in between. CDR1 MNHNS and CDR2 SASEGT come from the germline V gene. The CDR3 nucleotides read TGTGCCAGCAGTGATCTGAGGCAGCCCCAGCATTTT. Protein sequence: CASSDLRQPQHF.

The CDR3 reads CASSTTGTTSETQYF. CDR3 coding DNA: TGCGCCAGCAGTACTACTGGGACAACTAGTGAGACCCAGTACTTC. The chain combines TRBV4-1 with TRBJ2-5, with a possible D match to TRBD1 (6 bases). Trimming took off 6 bases at V and 5 bases at J, with 19 bases between the two ends. Germline-derived CDR1 and CDR2 are MGHRA and YSYEKL. There are 15 residues in the CDR3.

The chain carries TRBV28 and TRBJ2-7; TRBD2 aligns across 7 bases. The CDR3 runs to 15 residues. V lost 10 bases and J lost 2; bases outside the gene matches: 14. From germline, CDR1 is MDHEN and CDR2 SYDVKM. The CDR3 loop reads CATLRGGLFAYEQYF. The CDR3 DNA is TGTGCCACTCTCCGCGGGGGATTGTTCGCCTACGAGCAGTACTTC.

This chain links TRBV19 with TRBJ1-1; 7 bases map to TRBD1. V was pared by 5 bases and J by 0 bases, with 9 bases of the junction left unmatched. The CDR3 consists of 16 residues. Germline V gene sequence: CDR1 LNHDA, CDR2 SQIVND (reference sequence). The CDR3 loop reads CASSSSLGQMNTEAFF. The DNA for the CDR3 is TGTGCCAGTAGTTCCTCTCTGGGACAGATGAACACTGAAGCTTTCTTT.

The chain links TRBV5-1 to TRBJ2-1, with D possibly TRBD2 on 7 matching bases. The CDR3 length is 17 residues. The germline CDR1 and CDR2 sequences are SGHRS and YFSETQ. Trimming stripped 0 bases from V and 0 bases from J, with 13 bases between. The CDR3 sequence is CASSLEGGVSSYNEQFF. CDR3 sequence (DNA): TGCGCCAGCAGCTTGGAGGGGGGGGTCAGCTCCTACAATGAGCAGTTCTTC.

As DNA, the CDR3 is TGTGCCATCACGACTAGCGGGAGGGCCCCCGGGGAGCTGTTTTTT. Residues: CAITTSGRAPGELFF. The J gene is TRBJ2-2, the V gene TRBV10-3, with 14 bases matching TRBD2. The CDR3 consists of 15 residues. Germline lookup yields CDR1 ENHRY and CDR2 SYGVKD. Germline trimming cut 7 bases from V and 6 bases from J; bases unmatched to any gene: 4.

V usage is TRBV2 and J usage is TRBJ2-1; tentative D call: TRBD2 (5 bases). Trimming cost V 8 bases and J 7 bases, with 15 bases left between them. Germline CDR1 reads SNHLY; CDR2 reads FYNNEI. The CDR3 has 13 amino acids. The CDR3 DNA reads TGTGCCAGCTGCGACCGGGGAGAGAATGAGCAGTTCTTC. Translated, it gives CASCDRGENEQFF.

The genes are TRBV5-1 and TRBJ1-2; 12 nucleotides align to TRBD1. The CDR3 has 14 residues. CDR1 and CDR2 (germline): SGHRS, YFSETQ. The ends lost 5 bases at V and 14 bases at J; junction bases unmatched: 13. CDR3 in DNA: TGCGCCAGCAGAATTTCGTGGGACAGGGGGCGGGTGACCTTC. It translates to CASRISWDRGRVTF.

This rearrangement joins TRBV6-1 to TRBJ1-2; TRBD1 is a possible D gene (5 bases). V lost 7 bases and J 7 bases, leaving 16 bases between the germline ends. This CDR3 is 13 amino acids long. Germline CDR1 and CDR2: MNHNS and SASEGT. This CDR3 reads CASNAGPRIGYTF. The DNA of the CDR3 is TGTGCCAGCAATGCGGGACCGAGGATTGGCTACACCTTC.

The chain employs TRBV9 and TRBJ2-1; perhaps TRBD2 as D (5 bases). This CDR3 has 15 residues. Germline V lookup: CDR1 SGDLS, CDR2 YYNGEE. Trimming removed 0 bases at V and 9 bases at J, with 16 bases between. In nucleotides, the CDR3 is TGTGCCAGCAGCGTAGGGGTAGCGCGGGTTAGTGAGCAGTTCTTC. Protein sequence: CASSVGVARVSEQFF.

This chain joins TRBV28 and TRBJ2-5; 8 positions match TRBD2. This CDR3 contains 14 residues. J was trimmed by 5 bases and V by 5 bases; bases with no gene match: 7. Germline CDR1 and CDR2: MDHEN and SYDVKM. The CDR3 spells CASSPSGLDETQYF. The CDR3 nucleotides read TGTGCCAGCAGTCCCTCGGGACTAGATGAGACCCAGTACTTC.

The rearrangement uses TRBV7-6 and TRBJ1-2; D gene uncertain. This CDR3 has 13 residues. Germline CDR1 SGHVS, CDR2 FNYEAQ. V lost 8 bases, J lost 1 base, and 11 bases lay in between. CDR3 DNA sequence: TGTGCCAGCGGTTCACAAGTTAACTATGGCTACACCTTC. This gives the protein CASGSQVNYGYTF.

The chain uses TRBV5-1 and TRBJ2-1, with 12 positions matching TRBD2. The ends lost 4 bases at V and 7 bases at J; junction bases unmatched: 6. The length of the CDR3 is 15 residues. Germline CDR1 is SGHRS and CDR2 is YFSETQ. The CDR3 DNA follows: TGCGCCAGCAGCCATGGACTAGCGGGGAGGAATGAGCAGTTCTTC. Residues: CASSHGLAGRNEQFF.

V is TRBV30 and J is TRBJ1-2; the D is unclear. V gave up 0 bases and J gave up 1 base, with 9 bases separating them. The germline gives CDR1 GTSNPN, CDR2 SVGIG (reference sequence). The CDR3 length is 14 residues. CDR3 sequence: CAWSVEVYNYGYTF. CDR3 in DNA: TGTGCCTGGAGTGTAGAAGTCTATAACTATGGCTACACCTTC.

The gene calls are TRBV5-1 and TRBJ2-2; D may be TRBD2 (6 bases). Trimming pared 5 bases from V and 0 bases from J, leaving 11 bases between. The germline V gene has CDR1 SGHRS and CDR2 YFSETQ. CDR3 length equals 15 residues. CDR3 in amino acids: CASRYGGTNTGELFF. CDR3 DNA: TGCGCCAGCAGATACGGGGGAACGAACACCGGGGAGCTGTTTTTT.

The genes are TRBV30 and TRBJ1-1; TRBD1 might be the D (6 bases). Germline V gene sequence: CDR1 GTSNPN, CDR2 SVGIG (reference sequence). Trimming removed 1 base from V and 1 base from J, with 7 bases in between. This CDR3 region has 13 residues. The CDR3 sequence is CAWSGQENTEAFF. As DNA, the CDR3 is TGTGCCTGGAGTGGACAGGAGAACACTGAAGCTTTCTTT.

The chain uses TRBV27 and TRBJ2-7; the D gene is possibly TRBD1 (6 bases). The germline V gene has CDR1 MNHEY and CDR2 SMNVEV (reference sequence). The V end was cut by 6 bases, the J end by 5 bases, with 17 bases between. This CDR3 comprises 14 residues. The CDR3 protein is CASSVQTGPHEQYF. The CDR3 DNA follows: TGTGCCAGCAGCGTCCAGACAGGACCCCACGAGCAGTACTTC.

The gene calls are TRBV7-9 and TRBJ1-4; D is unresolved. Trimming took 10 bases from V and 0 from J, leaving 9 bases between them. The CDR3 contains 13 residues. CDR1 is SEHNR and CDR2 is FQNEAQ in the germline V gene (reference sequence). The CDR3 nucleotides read TGTGCCATCTACAGTGCAACTAATGAAAAACTGTTTTTT. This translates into CAIYSATNEKLFF.

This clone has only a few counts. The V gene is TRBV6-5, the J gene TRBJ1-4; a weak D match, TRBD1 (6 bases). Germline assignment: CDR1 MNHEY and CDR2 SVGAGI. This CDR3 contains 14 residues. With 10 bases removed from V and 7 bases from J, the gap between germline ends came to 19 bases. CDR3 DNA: TGTGCCACCAGCTCGGGACACGCAGGTGAAAAACTGTTTTTT. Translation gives CATSSGHAGEKLFF.